This T cell receptor beta chain stems from a study of regulatory T cells in long-lasting Graves disease. Construction of TCR beta libraries relied on iRepertoire HTBI primers and on Arm-PCR targeting CDR3 regions. One entry per CDR3 protein, called by TCRdb with MiXCR from the multiplex PCR reads. Here the sample spans hundreds of thousands of distinct CDR3 sequences, over 15% being singletons. Time point denoted: newly diagnosed GD, antithyroid drugs for less than 3 months. PBMCs provided the RNA from which the TCR library was made. The germline V gene encodes CDR1 MNHEY and CDR2 SVGAGI. Deletions cut 2 bases from V and 4 bases from J, with 9 bases between. The CDR3 sequence is 14 residues long. These records were also assigned to another study, of T cells in Graves' hyperthyroidism and ophthalmopathy.

The sample was peripheral blood mononuclear cells (PBMCs), taken at new diagnosis, from a patient treated with antithyroid drugs. This chain uses TRBV6-5 with TRBJ1-5; D ambiguous. The TCR comes from a man between 35 and 55 years old with Graves disease. In DNA, the CDR3 is TGTGCCAGCAGTTACACGCGTACTAATCAGCCCCAGCATTTT. The encoded protein is CASSYTRTNQPQHF.